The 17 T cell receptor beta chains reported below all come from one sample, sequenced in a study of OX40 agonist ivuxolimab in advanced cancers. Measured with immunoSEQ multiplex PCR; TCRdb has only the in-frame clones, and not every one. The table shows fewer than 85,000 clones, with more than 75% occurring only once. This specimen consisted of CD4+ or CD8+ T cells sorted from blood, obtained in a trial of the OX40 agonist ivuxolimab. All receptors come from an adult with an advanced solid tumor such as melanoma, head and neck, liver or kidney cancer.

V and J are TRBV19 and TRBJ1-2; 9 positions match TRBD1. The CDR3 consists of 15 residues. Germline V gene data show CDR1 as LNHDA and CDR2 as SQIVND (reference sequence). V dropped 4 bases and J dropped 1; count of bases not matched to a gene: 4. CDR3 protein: CASSRTGASNYGYTF. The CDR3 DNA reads TGTGCCAGTAGTAGGACAGGGGCGAGTAACTATGGCTACACCTTC.

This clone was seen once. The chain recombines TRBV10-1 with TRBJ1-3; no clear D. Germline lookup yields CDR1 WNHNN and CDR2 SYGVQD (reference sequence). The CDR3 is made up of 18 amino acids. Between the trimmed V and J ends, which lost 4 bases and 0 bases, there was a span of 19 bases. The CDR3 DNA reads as TGCGCCAGCAGTGCAGGACGGAAAGTGATCTGCTCTGGAAACACCATATATTTT. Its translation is CASSAGRKVICSGNTIYF.

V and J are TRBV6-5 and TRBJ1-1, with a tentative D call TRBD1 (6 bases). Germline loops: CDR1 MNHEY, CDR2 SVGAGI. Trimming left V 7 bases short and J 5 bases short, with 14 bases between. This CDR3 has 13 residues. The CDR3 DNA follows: TGTGCCAGCAACAAACAGGGCCTAACTGAAGCTTTCTTT. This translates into CASNKQGLTEAFF.

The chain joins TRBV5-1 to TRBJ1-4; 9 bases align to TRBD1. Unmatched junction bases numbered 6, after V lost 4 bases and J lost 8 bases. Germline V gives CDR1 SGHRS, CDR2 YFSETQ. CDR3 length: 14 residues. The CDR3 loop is CASSRGQGNEKLFF. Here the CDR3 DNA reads TGCGCCAGCAGCAGGGGACAGGGTAACGAAAAACTGTTTTTT.

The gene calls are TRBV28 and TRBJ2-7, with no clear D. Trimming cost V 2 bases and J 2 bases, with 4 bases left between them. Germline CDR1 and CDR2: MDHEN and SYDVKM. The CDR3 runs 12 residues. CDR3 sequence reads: CASSLGTYEQYF. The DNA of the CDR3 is TGTGCCAGCAGTTTAGGGACCTACGAGCAGTACTTC.

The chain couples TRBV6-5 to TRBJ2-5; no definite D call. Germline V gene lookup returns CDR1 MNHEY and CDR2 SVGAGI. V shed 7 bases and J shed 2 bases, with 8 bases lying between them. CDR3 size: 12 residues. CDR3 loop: CASTGPQETQYF. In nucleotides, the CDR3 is TGTGCCAGCACCGGACCACAAGAGACCCAGTACTTC.

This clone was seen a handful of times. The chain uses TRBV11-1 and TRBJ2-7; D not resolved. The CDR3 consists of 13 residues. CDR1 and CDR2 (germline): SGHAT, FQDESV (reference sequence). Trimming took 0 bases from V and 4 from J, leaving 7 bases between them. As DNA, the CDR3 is TGTGCCAGCAGCTTAGCTGGAGTATACGAGCAGTACTTC. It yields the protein CASSLAGVYEQYF.

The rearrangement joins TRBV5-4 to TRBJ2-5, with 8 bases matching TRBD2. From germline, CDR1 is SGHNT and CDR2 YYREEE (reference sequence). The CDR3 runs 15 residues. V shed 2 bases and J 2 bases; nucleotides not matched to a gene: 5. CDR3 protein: CASSFGGGFQETQYF. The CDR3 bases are TGTGCCAGCAGCTTCGGGGGGGGCTTTCAAGAGACCCAGTACTTC. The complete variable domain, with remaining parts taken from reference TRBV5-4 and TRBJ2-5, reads ETGVTQSPTHLIKTRGQQVTLRCSSQSGHNTVSWYQQALGQGPQFIFQYYREEENGRGNFPPRFSGLQFPNYSSELNVNALELDDSALYLCASSFGGGFQETQYFGPGTRLLVL.

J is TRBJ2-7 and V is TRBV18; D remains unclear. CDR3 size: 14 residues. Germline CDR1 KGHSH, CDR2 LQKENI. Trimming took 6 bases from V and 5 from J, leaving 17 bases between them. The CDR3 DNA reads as TGTGCCAGCTCCCTCAACGAGTTCGGTGACGAGCAGTACTTC. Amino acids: CASSLNEFGDEQYF.

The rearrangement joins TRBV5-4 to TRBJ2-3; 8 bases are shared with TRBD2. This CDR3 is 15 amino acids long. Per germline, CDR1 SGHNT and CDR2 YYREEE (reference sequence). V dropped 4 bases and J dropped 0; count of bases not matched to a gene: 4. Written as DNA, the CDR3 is TGTGCCAGCAGCGGGCGGGGGGCTAGCACAGATACGCAGTATTTT. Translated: CASSGRGASTDTQYF.

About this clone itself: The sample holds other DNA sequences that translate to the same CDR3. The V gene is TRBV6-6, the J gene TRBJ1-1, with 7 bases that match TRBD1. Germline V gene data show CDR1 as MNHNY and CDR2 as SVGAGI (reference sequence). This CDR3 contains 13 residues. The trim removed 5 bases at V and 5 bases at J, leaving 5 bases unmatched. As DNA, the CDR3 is TGTGCCAGCAGTACAAACAGGGGAACTGAAGCTTTCTTT. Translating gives CASSTNRGTEAFF.

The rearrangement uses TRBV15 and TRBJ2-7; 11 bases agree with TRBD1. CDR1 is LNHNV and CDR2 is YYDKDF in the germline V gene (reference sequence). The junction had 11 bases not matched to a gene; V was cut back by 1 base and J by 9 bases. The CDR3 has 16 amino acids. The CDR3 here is CATSRGDRGFQIGQYF. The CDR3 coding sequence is TGTGCCACCAGCAGAGGGGACAGGGGGTTTCAAATCGGGCAGTACTTC.

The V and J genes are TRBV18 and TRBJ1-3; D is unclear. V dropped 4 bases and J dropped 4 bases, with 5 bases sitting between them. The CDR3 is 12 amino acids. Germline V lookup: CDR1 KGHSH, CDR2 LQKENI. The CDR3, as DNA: TGTGCCAGCTCACTAGAAGGAAACACCATATATTTT. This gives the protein CASSLEGNTIYF.

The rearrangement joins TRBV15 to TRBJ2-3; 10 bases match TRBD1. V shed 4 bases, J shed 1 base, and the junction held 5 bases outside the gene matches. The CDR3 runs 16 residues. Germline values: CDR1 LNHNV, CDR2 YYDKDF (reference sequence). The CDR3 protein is CATSKTGTGGTDTQYF. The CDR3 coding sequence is TGTGCCACCAGCAAGACCGGGACAGGGGGCACAGATACGCAGTATTTT.

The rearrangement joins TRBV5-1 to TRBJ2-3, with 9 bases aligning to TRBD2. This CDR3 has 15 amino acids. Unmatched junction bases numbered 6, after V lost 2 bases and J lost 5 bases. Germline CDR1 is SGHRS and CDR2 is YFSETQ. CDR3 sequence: CASSFGTSSGDTQYF. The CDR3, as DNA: TGCGCCAGCAGCTTCGGGACTAGCTCGGGAGATACGCAGTATTTT.

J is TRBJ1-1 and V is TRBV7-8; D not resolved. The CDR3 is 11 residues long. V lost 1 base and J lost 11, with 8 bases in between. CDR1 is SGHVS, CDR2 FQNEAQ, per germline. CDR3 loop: CASSLEAGAFF. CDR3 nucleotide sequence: TGTGCCAGCAGCTTAGAGGCCGGGGCTTTCTTT.

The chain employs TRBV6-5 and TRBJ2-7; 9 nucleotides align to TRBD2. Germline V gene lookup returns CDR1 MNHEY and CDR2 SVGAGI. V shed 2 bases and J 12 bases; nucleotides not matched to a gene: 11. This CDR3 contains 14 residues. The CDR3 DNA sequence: TGTGCCAGCAGTTACGCATTAGCGGGGGCCCCAAGGTACTTC. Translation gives CASSYALAGAPRYF.